The next 16 T cell receptor beta chains were all read from a single sample in a study of T cells in Graves' hyperthyroidism and ophthalmopathy. Template material for amplifying TCR beta CDR3 regions consisted of RNA transcripts. The HTBI set primed first-round TCR CDR3 RT-PCR. MiXCR, applied by TCRdb to the multiplex PCR reads, yields one record per CDR3 protein. Of 380,000 or so distinct CDR3 sequences listed, roughly 13% are singletons. Sequencing was carried out using blood. The receptors were gathered from a woman in her twenties or thirties with Graves' hyperthyroidism.

This chain connects TRBV7-3 to TRBJ1-1, with TRBD1 matching 7 bases. V lost 0 bases, J lost 0 bases, and 10 bases stayed unmatched. Germline V gene data show CDR1 as SGHTA and CDR2 as FQGTGA. The CDR3 covers 18 residues. CDR3 sequence (DNA): TGTGCCAGCAGCTTAACGCCTCTACAGGGGCTGATGAACACTGAAGCTTTCTTT. Amino acids: CASSLTPLQGLMNTEAFF.

The gene calls are TRBV6-1 and TRBJ1-6; 10 bases align to TRBD1. Trimming removed 5 bases from V and 6 bases from J; junction bases left unmatched: 4. The germline V gene encodes CDR1 MNHNS and CDR2 SASEGT. The CDR3 spans 15 residues. CDR3 sequence: CASSPGTGVNSPLHF. The CDR3 region has the DNA TGTGCCAGCAGTCCTGGGACAGGGGTTAATTCACCCCTCCACTTT.

This clonotype was seen at least ten times. The rearrangement uses TRBV28 and TRBJ1-1; the D gene is possibly TRBD1 (6 bases). The CDR3 is 14 amino acids. CDR1 is MDHEN, CDR2 SYDVKM, per germline. Trimming stripped 5 bases from V and 11 bases from J, with 21 bases between. In nucleotides, the CDR3 is TGTGCCAGCAGTCGCAGCAGGGGACTTACTGGGGCTTTCTTT. This codes for CASSRSRGLTGAFF.

This clonotype came up a few times. The chain couples TRBV6-1 to TRBJ2-1; 12 nucleotides agree with TRBD2. Germline CDR1 reads MNHNS; CDR2 reads SASEGT. J gave up 3 bases and V 9 bases, and 9 bases lay outside the gene matches. This CDR3 region has 16 residues. The chain's CDR3 is CASVRLAGDLYNEQFF. The CDR3 DNA follows: TGTGCCAGTGTAAGACTAGCGGGAGACCTCTACAATGAGCAGTTCTTC.

Notes on this clonotype: A clone one base away is much larger, so this may be a read error. This chain connects TRBV9 to TRBJ1-1, with TRBD1 matching 10 bases. There are 16 residues in the CDR3. V was pared by 3 bases and J by 3 bases, with 8 bases of the junction left unmatched. From germline, CDR1 is SGDLS and CDR2 YYNGEE. As DNA, the CDR3 is TGTGCCAGCAGCGGCGACAGGGGGCTGGAGGACACTGAAGCTTTCTTT. Residues: CASSGDRGLEDTEAFF.

This clonotype was detected only once. The CDR3 DNA follows: TGTGCCAGCAGCGTAAGGAGGGCGAGAGGGGATCAGCCCCAGCATTTT. As protein: CASSVRRARGDQPQHF. V and J are TRBV9 and TRBJ1-5; D possibly corresponds to TRBD1 (5 bases). The length of the CDR3 is 16 residues. The ends were cut back, 1 base at V and 5 bases at J, with 16 bases in the middle. Germline-derived CDR1 and CDR2 are SGDLS and YYNGEE.

This clonotype was picked up many times. V is TRBV28 and J is TRBJ2-3; D ambiguous. Germline V gene data show CDR1 as MDHEN and CDR2 as SYDVKM. The CDR3 spans 14 residues. V dropped 1 base and J dropped 3 bases, with 8 bases sitting between them. The CDR3: CASSLLGGTDTQYF. For the CDR3, the DNA is TGTGCCAGCAGTTTATTAGGCGGTACAGATACGCAGTATTTT. Using reference TRBV28 and TRBJ2-3 for the parts outside the CDR3, the full variable domain is DVKVTQSSRYLVKRTGEKVFLECVQDMDHENMFWYRQDPGLGLRLIYFSYDVKMKEKGDIPEGYSVSREKKERFSLILESASTNQTSMYLCASSLLGGTDTQYFGPGTRLTVL.

This clonotype was seen many times. The genes are TRBV28 and TRBJ1-2, with 7 nucleotides matching TRBD1. The CDR3 loop spans 17 amino acids. V was clipped by 5 bases and J by 5 bases; unmatched bases: 17. Looked up from germline, CDR1 is MDHEN and CDR2 is SYDVKM. The CDR3 bases are TGTGCCAGCAGTCCTCGGGACAGAATTCCCATATTTTATGGCTACACCTTC. This sequence encodes CASSPRDRIPIFYGYTF.

The chain is built from TRBV7-9 and TRBJ2-4; TRBD2 is a possible D gene (5 bases). Germline values: CDR1 SEHNR, CDR2 FQNEAQ (reference sequence). The CDR3 totals 15 residues. Deletions cut 1 base from V and 11 bases from J, with 18 bases between. DNA of the CDR3: TGTGCCAGCAGCTTAGGCATCTCGGCAGAGGGCGTTCAGTACTTC. Encoded protein: CASSLGISAEGVQYF.

This chain connects TRBV19 to TRBJ2-5, with D possibly matching TRBD1 (6 bases). Germline values: CDR1 LNHDA, CDR2 SQIVND (reference sequence). The CDR3 is 14 residues long. V lost 5 bases, J lost 3 bases, and 13 bases lay in between. CDR3 sequence: CASSVRGGEETQYF. DNA for the CDR3: TGTGCCAGTAGTGTCAGAGGGGGTGAAGAGACCCAGTACTTC.

The table lists this clonotype with many counts. The chain employs TRBV28 and TRBJ1-1; perhaps TRBD1 as D (5 bases). The CDR3 loop spans 13 amino acids. CDR1 MDHEN and CDR2 SYDVKM come from the germline V gene. The V end was cut by 7 bases, the J end by 7 bases, with 16 bases between. CDR3 in amino acids: CASTYSGLGEAFF. CDR3 DNA: TGTGCCAGCACCTATTCAGGGTTGGGTGAAGCTTTCTTT.

The sample holds many counts of this clonotype. The genes are TRBV2 and TRBJ2-3; 7 bases line up with TRBD2. The CDR3 has 13 residues. Germline CDR1 reads SNHLY; CDR2 reads FYNNEI. V was pared by 6 bases and J by 8 bases, with 8 bases of the junction left unmatched. CDR3 in amino acids: CASRGTTISTQYF. The CDR3 DNA sequence: TGTGCCAGCAGGGGGACTACAATAAGTACGCAGTATTTT.

The chain employs TRBV12-3 or TRBV12-4 and TRBJ2-1; D gene ambiguous. This CDR3 spans 13 amino acids. Trimming left V 5 bases short and J 7 bases short, with 12 bases between. For the CDR3, the DNA is TGTGCCAGCAGTACCAATCGACGAAATGAGCAGTTCTTC. This gives the protein CASSTNRRNEQFF.

This clonotype has at least ten counts. The chain carries TRBV28 and TRBJ2-4; TRBD2 matches 8 bases. Germline values: CDR1 MDHEN, CDR2 SYDVKM. V lost 7 bases to trimming and J lost 8 bases; unmatched junction nucleotides: 4. The CDR3 totals 12 residues. CDR3 nucleotides: TGTGCCAGCACGGGACTAGGGGACATTCAGTACTTC. Protein: CASTGLGDIQYF.

This chain uses TRBV24-1 with TRBJ2-2; 8 nucleotides match TRBD1. Germline CDR1 reads KGHDR; CDR2 reads SFDVKD. J lost 4 bases, V lost 5 bases, and 5 bases had no gene match. This CDR3 has 15 residues. DNA for the CDR3: TGTGCCACCAGTGCTCGGACAGGGCTCACCGGGGAGCTGTTTTTT. It translates to CATSARTGLTGELFF.

J is TRBJ2-1 and V is TRBV19; D is undetermined. The CDR3 has 14 residues. V dropped 4 bases and J dropped 7 bases, with 14 bases sitting between them. Germline CDR1 LNHDA, CDR2 SQIVND (reference sequence). The chain's CDR3 is CASSTTTDGNEQFF. CDR3 sequence (DNA): TGTGCCAGTAGTACGACGACTGACGGTAATGAGCAGTTCTTC.